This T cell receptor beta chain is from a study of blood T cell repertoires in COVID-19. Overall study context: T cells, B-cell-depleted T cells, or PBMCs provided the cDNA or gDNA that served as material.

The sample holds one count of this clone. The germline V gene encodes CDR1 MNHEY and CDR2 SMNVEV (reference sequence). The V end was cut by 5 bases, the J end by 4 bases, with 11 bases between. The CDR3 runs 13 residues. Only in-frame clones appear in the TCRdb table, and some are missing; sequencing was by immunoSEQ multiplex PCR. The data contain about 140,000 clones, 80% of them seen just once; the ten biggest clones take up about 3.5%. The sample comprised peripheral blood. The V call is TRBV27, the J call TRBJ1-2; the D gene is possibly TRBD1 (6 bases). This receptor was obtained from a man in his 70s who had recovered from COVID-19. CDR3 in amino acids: CASSSRGGYGYTF. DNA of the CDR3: TGTGCCAGCAGTAGTAGAGGGGGCTATGGCTACACCTTC.